This entry features one TCR beta chain sequence. Its antigen is not known. 60 Vbeta and 13 Jbeta primers were used in PCR. Sequencing was performed with immunoSEQ multiplex PCR; in TCRdb, only in-frame clones are kept and a portion is missing. The ten top clones account for approximately 15%, within a sample of about 65,000 clones. CDR1 and CDR2 (germline): SGHTA, FQGNSA. J lost 8 bases, V lost 4 bases, and 5 bases had no gene match. The CDR3 spans 13 residues. This entry comes from a study of cytomegalovirus exposure and HLA in healthy donors. Findings and limits, study-wide: Productive status was seen about 90% or about 30% of the time for most TCR beta V segments in an earlier analysis. Analyzed later, association rates of TCRs varied across HLA loci, with DRB1 most and HLA-C fewest. In a later analysis, most CMV-associated TCR beta chains appeared HLA-restricted.

Material: PBMCs. The source is a boy aged 5-17 years in good health and CMV-seronegative. This chain uses TRBV7-2 with TRBJ1-2; 9 bases fit TRBD1. This chain's CDR3 is CASSSRTGEGYTF. In DNA form, the CDR3 reads TGTGCCAGCAGCTCCCGGACAGGGGAAGGCTACACCTTC. The full variable domain, completed using reference TRBV7-2 and TRBJ1-2, is GAGVSQSPSNKVTEKGKDVELRCDPISGHTALYWYRQSLGQGLEFLIYFQGNSAPDKSGLPSDRFSAERTGGSVSTLTIQRTQQEDSAVYLCASSSRTGEGYTFGSGTRLTVV.